Listed here are 7 T cell receptor beta chains from one sample, sequenced in a study of Ad26.COV2.S vaccination and SARS-CoV-2 variants. Method: immunoSEQ multiplex PCR; TCRdb's copy keeps in-frame clones and lacks some. The sample contains roughly 680,000 clones, around 92% of which appear only once. Documented treatment: around 19 received Ad26.COV2.S at low or high dose, single or two shots; 5 received placebo; per-sample allocation not given. Samples were taken on day 63 after the first vaccine or placebo injection. The source material was peripheral blood, sampled in a trial of Ad26.COV2.S vaccine versus placebo. The source is a person between 18 and 65 years old who received the Ad26.COV2.S COVID-19 vaccine or a placebo.

V and J are TRBV6-4 and TRBJ1-1, with TRBD1 matching over 7 bases. The germline V gene encodes CDR1 MRHNA and CDR2 SNTAGT. V shed 2 bases, J shed 7 bases, and the junction held 7 bases outside the gene matches. CDR3 length equals 14 residues. The CDR3 DNA is TGTGCCAGCAGTGACCGGACAGGTGGGGGTGAAGCTTTCTTT. It encodes CASSDRTGGGEAFF.

V and J are TRBV4-2 and TRBJ2-7; possible D gene TRBD1, 6 bases. Trimming cost V 1 base and J 3 bases, with 10 bases left between them. CDR1 is LGHNA, CDR2 YNFKEQ, per germline. This CDR3 contains 14 residues. The CDR3 DNA reads TGTGCCAGCAGCCAAGGGGGGCAGGGCTACGAGCAGTACTTC. This gives the protein CASSQGGQGYEQYF.

The gene calls are TRBV4-3 and TRBJ1-5; tentative D call: TRBD1 (5 bases). CDR1 is LGHNA and CDR2 is YSLEER in the germline V gene. The CDR3 is made up of 18 amino acids. Trimming left V 5 bases short and J 2 bases short, with 22 bases between. This CDR3 reads CASSLRHSRDLGNQPQHF. The CDR3, as DNA: TGCGCCAGCAGCTTACGCCATAGCAGGGATCTTGGCAATCAGCCCCAGCATTTT.

The V and J genes are TRBV5-1 and TRBJ2-7, with D uncertain. Per germline, CDR1 SGHRS and CDR2 YFSETQ. This CDR3 comprises 14 residues. The V gene lost 1 base and the J gene lost 0 bases, with 8 bases spanning the gap. The CDR3 reads CASSLTASSYEQYF. CDR3 in DNA: TGCGCCAGCAGCTTGACGGCTAGCTCCTACGAGCAGTACTTC.

The chain has TRBV5-4 and TRBJ2-7; D is unresolved. This CDR3 has 14 amino acids. Germline loops: CDR1 SGHNT, CDR2 YYREEE (reference sequence). Trimming took 0 bases from V and 1 from J, leaving 8 bases between them. The CDR3 DNA follows: TGTGCCAGCAGCTTGGACGTCAGATCCTACGAGCAGTACTTC. It yields the protein CASSLDVRSYEQYF.

This clone was seen only once. V usage is TRBV18 and J usage is TRBJ2-7, with D maybe TRBD1 (5 bases). Deletions cut 0 bases from V and 4 bases from J, with 13 bases between. From germline, CDR1 is KGHSH and CDR2 LQKENI. This CDR3 has 15 amino acids. The chain's CDR3 is CASSPPGEGAYEQYF. Written as DNA, the CDR3 is TGTGCCAGCTCACCACCAGGGGAAGGGGCTTACGAGCAGTACTTC. Full variable domain (outside the CDR3, taken from reference TRBV18 and TRBJ2-7): NAGVMQNPRHLVRRRGQEARLRCSPMKGHSHVYWYRQLPEEGLKFMVYLQKENIIDESGMPKERFSAEFPKEGPSILRIQQVVRGDSAAYFCASSPPGEGAYEQYFGPGTRLTVT.

The chain joins TRBV7-9 to TRBJ2-7; perhaps TRBD1 as D (7 bases). This CDR3 region has 15 residues. Germline V gene lookup returns CDR1 SEHNR and CDR2 FQNEAQ (reference sequence). Trimming left V 4 bases short and J 2 bases short, with 15 bases between. The CDR3 DNA is TGTGCCAGCAGCTCTCCGACAGGGAGGCCCTACGAGCAGTACTTC. This translates into CASSSPTGRPYEQYF. The full variable domain, its missing parts supplied by reference TRBV7-9 and TRBJ2-7, is DTGVSQNPRHKITKRGQNVTFRCDPISEHNRLYWYRQTLGQGPEFLTYFQNEAQLEKSRLLSDRFSAERPKGSFSTLEIQRTEQGDSAMYLCASSSPTGRPYEQYFGPGTRLTVT.